The table lists the clone carrying this TCR beta chain with many counts. As yet, its antigen is unknown. The authors amplified TCR beta CDR3 regions from RNA transcripts. Second-round multiplex PCR came after first-round RT-PCR with HTBI primers. TCRdb reprocessed the multiplex PCR reads with MiXCR, giving one entry per CDR3 protein. The table records around 1,000,000 distinct CDR3 sequences, about two fifths of them present only once. These data originate in a study of Graves' ophthalmopathy and Graves' hyperthyroidism. Whole-study results and caveats: Appearing in blood as well were most expanded thyroid clonotypes above 0.001 frequency.

The hyperthyroidism patients, aged 18 to 65, had been newly diagnosed, with under 2 months' duration. This clonotype was sampled from an adult man with Graves' hyperthyroidism. Sequencing was performed on peripheral blood or thyroid tissue (not recorded which).

The CDR3 spells CASSLVAGNYGYTF. The CDR3 DNA sequence: TGCGCCAGCAGCTTGGTCGCAGGAAACTATGGCTACACCTTC. The chain employs TRBV5-1 and TRBJ1-2, with no clear D. This CDR3 is built from 14 residues. Germline CDR1 and CDR2: SGHRS and YFSETQ. V was trimmed by 0 bases and J by 2 bases, leaving 8 bases between them.